Sequencing of this T cell receptor beta chain was carried out in a study of T cell therapy after organ transplantation. Study details: T cells were expanded about 14 days with 30 CMV class I/II epitopes.

Findings and caveats of the study: Confounding by concurrent antirejection or antiviral medications was not assessed.

The assay was immunoSEQ multiplex PCR, and TCRdb's table has in-frame clones only and misses some. The sample has about 18,000 clones, about 85% seen once. Time point meaning: 20-29 weeks after completion of therapy. This clone was counted a few times. Its antigen is unknown. Germline CDR1 is PRHDT and CDR2 is FYEKMQ (reference sequence). CDR3 size: 14 residues. Trimming took off 4 bases at V and 4 bases at J, with 13 bases between the two ends. Sequenced here: CD8+ T cells from blood, sampled after autologous CMV-specific T cell therapy. The receptor comes from a human patient who had received a solid organ transplant and had CMV disease. Some T cells may have originated in the graft donor. The genes are TRBV13 and TRBJ1-2; a weak D match, TRBD1 (5 bases). In DNA, the CDR3 is TGTGCCAGCAGCTGGGGTTCAGGGATCTATGGCTACACCTTC. It translates to CASSWGSGIYGYTF.